These 9 T cell receptor beta chains were sequenced from one sample in a study of shared T cell receptors in the human thymus. TCRdb's table, derived via immunoSEQ multiplex PCR, lists solely in-frame clones and lacks some. The table shows 630,000 or so clones, with more than 75% occurring only once. In addition, the sample was reused for a study of human thymus T cells.

Sequencing input: thymocytes. The receptors come from a boy younger than two with a congenital heart defect.

The chain carries TRBV4-3 and TRBJ1-4; D is perhaps TRBD1 (5 bases). Germline loops: CDR1 LGHNA, CDR2 YSLEER. The CDR3 has 16 residues. Trimming took 6 bases from V and 8 from J, leaving 22 bases between them. For the CDR3, the DNA is TGCGCCAGCAGACAAAGGTCGCAGGGCGAAGAGGAAAAACTGTTTTTT. Translation: CASRQRSQGEEEKLFF.

The genes are TRBV10-3 and TRBJ1-2; 7 bases are a match to TRBD1. Looked up from germline, CDR1 is ENHRY and CDR2 is SYGVKD. V lost 2 bases and J lost 3; bases outside the gene matches: 3. This CDR3 region has 14 residues. The CDR3: CAISEPGQDYGYTF. The CDR3 DNA is TGTGCCATCAGTGAGCCAGGACAGGACTATGGCTACACCTTC.

The chain carries TRBV7-2 and TRBJ2-5; 9 bases are shared with TRBD1. V gave up 4 bases and J gave up 0 bases; unmatched junction bases: 9. The germline CDR1 and CDR2 sequences are SGHTA and FQGNSA. The CDR3 is made up of 17 amino acids. CDR3 bases: TGTGCCAGCAGCTCACGGGACAGGGTGGGGAACCAAGAGACCCAGTACTTC. This gives the protein CASSSRDRVGNQETQYF.

This sequence joins TRBV2 and TRBJ1-3; 11 nucleotides line up with TRBD1. Germline CDR1 and CDR2: SNHLY and FYNNEI. CDR3 length equals 20 residues. The V segment lost 8 bases and the J segment 0 bases; nucleotides outside the gene matches: 18. The CDR3 nucleotides read TGTGCCAGCTGGGAAAAGGGGGGACAGGGGGTCCCCTTCTCTGGAAACACCATATATTTT. It specifies CASWEKGGQGVPFSGNTIYF.

The chain uses TRBV7-6 and TRBJ2-3, with 8 bases matching TRBD2. The ends lost 0 bases at V and 0 bases at J; junction bases unmatched: 14. Germline-derived CDR1 and CDR2 are SGHVS and FNYEAQ. The CDR3 consists of 20 residues. This CDR3 reads CASSLALGDSGELSTDTQYF. In DNA, the CDR3 is TGTGCCAGCAGCTTAGCATTAGGAGATAGCGGGGAGCTTAGCACAGATACGCAGTATTTT.

This clone was observed once. The sample contains more than one DNA sequence encoding this CDR3. The V gene is TRBV4-1, the J gene TRBJ1-6, with 7 bases lining up with TRBD1. The CDR3 spans 21 residues. V shed 4 bases and J 0 bases; nucleotides not matched to a gene: 18. Per the germline V gene, CDR1 is MGHRA and CDR2 is YSYEKL. CDR3 DNA sequence: TGCGCCAGCAGCCCAGACTTGCGGGACAGTCCCAATAGCTCCTATAATTCACCCCTCCACTTT. Protein: CASSPDLRDSPNSSYNSPLHF.

The rearrangement joins TRBV25-1 to TRBJ2-7; tentative D call: TRBD1 (6 bases). V lost 6 bases and J lost 0, with 15 bases in between. CDR1 is MGHDK and CDR2 is SYGVNS in the germline V gene. This CDR3 region has 15 residues. The CDR3: CASSDDRPSSYEQYF. The DNA of the CDR3 is TGTGCCAGCAGCGATGACAGGCCGAGCTCCTACGAGCAGTACTTC.

The V call is TRBV2, the J call TRBJ2-6; 7 bases are shared with TRBD2. V dropped 10 bases and J dropped 4; count of bases not matched to a gene: 25. The CDR3 is 20 amino acids. Per germline, CDR1 SNHLY and CDR2 FYNNEI. The CDR3 reads CATTNQDIGGSLDGANVLTF. DNA for the CDR3: TGTGCCACCACGAACCAGGATATTGGCGGGAGCCTTGACGGGGCCAACGTCCTGACTTTC.

This rearrangement joins TRBV7-9 to TRBJ2-2; possibly TRBD1 for D (5 bases). The germline V gene encodes CDR1 SEHNR and CDR2 FQNEAQ (reference sequence). Trimming cost V 1 base and J 3 bases, with 12 bases left between them. The CDR3 sequence is 16 residues long. CDR3 residues: CASSLEWTTDTGELFF. CDR3 nucleotide sequence: TGTGCCAGCAGCTTAGAGTGGACAACGGACACCGGGGAGCTGTTTTTT.